Following are 11 T cell receptor beta chains from one sample sequenced in a study of T cell repertoires in cytomegalovirus infection. One entry per CDR3 protein results from TCRdb running MiXCR on the reads. This sample has about 890,000 distinct CDR3 sequences, with more than 25% found just once. These receptors' targets are unknown. Material: cultured CD8+ T cells from PBMCs, obtained from culture after CMV antigen stimulation. The receptors here all came from a human donor in good health (CMV status not recorded). Some clones in this sample may be carry-over from other donors' samples.

This clonotype was counted a few times. This chain uses TRBV11-2 with TRBJ1-1, with 11 positions matching TRBD1. This CDR3 is 20 amino acids long. The J segment lost 3 bases and the V segment lost 2 bases, leaving 17 bases of the junction unmatched. CDR1 and CDR2 (germline): SGHAT, FQNNGV. The CDR3 DNA follows: TGTGCCAGCAGCTTATTTAGCCCGGACAGGGGGCATCTCTCCGACACTGAAGCTTTCTTT. Translation: CASSLFSPDRGHLSDTEAFF.

CDR3 in amino acids: CASIIEIGYTF. CDR3 in DNA: TGTGCCAGCATTATAGAGATCGGCTACACCTTC. The chain couples TRBV27 to TRBJ1-2; D not certain. The CDR3 sequence is 11 residues long. Germline CDR1 reads MNHEY; CDR2 reads SMNVEV (reference sequence). V was trimmed by 7 bases and J by 8 bases, leaving 11 bases between them.

The gene calls are TRBV10-3 and TRBJ1-2; 10 bases map to TRBD1. V was pared by 6 bases and J by 11 bases, with 12 bases of the junction left unmatched. The CDR3 consists of 14 residues. The germline gives CDR1 ENHRY, CDR2 SYGVKD. This chain's CDR3 is CAIRTGTGESWYTF. The CDR3 nucleotides read TGTGCCATCAGAACCGGGACAGGGGAAAGTTGGTACACCTTC.

Worth noting for this clonotype: A much larger clonotype is one base distant, so this may be a read error. V is TRBV7-8 and J is TRBJ1-5; a weak D match, TRBD1 (6 bases). V lost 5 bases, J lost 6 bases, and 17 bases lay in between. The length of the CDR3 is 15 residues. Germline lookup yields CDR1 SGHVS and CDR2 FQNEAQ. The chain's CDR3 is CASSPEDRTSQPQHF. The CDR3, as DNA: TGTGCCAGCAGCCCTGAGGACAGAACCAGTCAGCCCCAGCATTTT.

The chain uses TRBV6-5 and TRBJ1-2; 9 bases are a match to TRBD1. The CDR3 consists of 11 residues. With V trimmed by 10 bases and J by 10 bases, 7 bases remained unmatched. The germline gives CDR1 MNHEY, CDR2 SVGAGI. As DNA, the CDR3 is TGTGCCACCTGGACAGGGGTCGCCTACACCTTC. Translated, it gives CATWTGVAYTF.

The sample holds many counts of this clonotype. This sequence joins TRBV7-2 and TRBJ2-7; D unresolved. V shed 4 bases and J shed 2 bases, with 3 bases lying between them. This CDR3 has 11 residues. Germline assignment: CDR1 SGHTA and CDR2 FQGNSA. This CDR3 reads CASSYAYEQYF. The CDR3 nucleotides read TGTGCCAGCAGCTATGCCTACGAGCAGTACTTC.

In the case of this clonotype: The junction departs from the called germline gene at one end, perhaps through a read error. The chain recombines TRBV4-3 with TRBJ2-1; a weak D match, TRBD1 (6 bases). Looked up from germline, CDR1 is LGHNA and CDR2 is YSLEER. The CDR3 spans 11 residues. The CDR3 loop is CANSQGNEQFF. The CDR3 DNA follows: TGCGCCAACAGCCAGGGGAATGAGCAGTTCTTC.

This sequence joins TRBV6-5 and TRBJ2-5, with 9 bases fitting TRBD2. This CDR3 has 16 amino acids. V shed 4 bases, J shed 5 bases, and the junction held 11 bases outside the gene matches. Germline V CDR1 and CDR2: MNHEY, SVGAGI. CDR3 DNA: TGTGCCAGCAGTTCCACTCCTAGCGGGGAGGAGGAGACCCAGTACTTC. Protein product: CASSSTPSGEEETQYF.

The J gene is TRBJ2-1, the V gene TRBV7-8; 9 nucleotides line up with TRBD1. V dropped 0 bases and J dropped 0; count of bases not matched to a gene: 12. Germline values: CDR1 SGHVS, CDR2 FQNEAQ. The CDR3 has 20 residues. The DNA for the CDR3 is TGTGCCAGCAGCTTAGCGCGGGGACAGGGAGCTTTGTCCTCCTACAATGAGCAGTTCTTC. It codes for CASSLARGQGALSSYNEQFF. Drawing the rest from reference TRBV7-8 and TRBJ2-1, the complete variable domain is GAGVSQSPRYKVAKRGQDVALRCDPISGHVSLFWYQQALGQGPEFLTYFQNEAQLDKSGLPSDRFFAERPEGSVSTLKIQRTQQEDSAVYLCASSLARGQGALSSYNEQFFGPGTRLTVL.

This clonotype was observed a handful of times. The chain recombines TRBV27 with TRBJ2-5, with 10 bases fitting TRBD1. The CDR3 has 14 amino acids. CDR1 and CDR2 (germline): MNHEY, SMNVEV (reference sequence). With 6 bases clipped from V and 4 bases from J, the junction kept 5 bases outside the gene matches. The CDR3 DNA sequence: TGTGCCAGCAGCCTCCGGGACAGGGGAGAGACCCAGTACTTC. This sequence encodes CASSLRDRGETQYF.

This clonotype was counted at least ten times. The J gene is TRBJ2-1, the V gene TRBV12-3 or TRBV12-4, with D perhaps matching TRBD1 or TRBD2 (5 bases each). The CDR3 contains 17 residues. V gave up 2 bases and J gave up 6 bases, with 20 bases separating them. This chain's CDR3 is CASSLLGQRESGNEQFF. Here the CDR3 DNA reads TGTGCCAGCAGTTTACTGGGGCAGAGGGAATCAGGCAATGAGCAGTTCTTC.